This T cell receptor beta chain was documented in a study of cytomegalovirus exposure and HLA in healthy donors. Overall study results and limits: Rarity held for most TCR sequences, but there were some public TCRs that occurred in many donors. Donor immune exposure was known only as CMV serostatus.

PCR primers comprised 60 Vbeta and 13 Jbeta primers. Using immunoSEQ multiplex PCR, the repertoire was profiled, and TCRdb retains in-frame clones only, with some absent. The sample has roughly 160,000 clones, 85% seen once. As concerns this clone: The antigen remains unidentified.

This clonotype was obtained from a boy between 2 and 10 years old in good health and CMV-seronegative. Material for sequencing was PBMCs.

This CDR3 reads CASSPGLAGVDTQYF. The CDR3 DNA follows: TGCGCCAGCAGTCCGGGACTAGCGGGAGTAGATACGCAGTATTTT. The gene calls are TRBV5-1 and TRBJ2-3; 14 bases are shared with TRBD2. V trimming: 5 bases; J trimming: 5 bases; junction bases outside the gene matches: 4. CDR1 is SGHRS and CDR2 is YFSETQ in the germline V gene. The CDR3 is made up of 15 amino acids.